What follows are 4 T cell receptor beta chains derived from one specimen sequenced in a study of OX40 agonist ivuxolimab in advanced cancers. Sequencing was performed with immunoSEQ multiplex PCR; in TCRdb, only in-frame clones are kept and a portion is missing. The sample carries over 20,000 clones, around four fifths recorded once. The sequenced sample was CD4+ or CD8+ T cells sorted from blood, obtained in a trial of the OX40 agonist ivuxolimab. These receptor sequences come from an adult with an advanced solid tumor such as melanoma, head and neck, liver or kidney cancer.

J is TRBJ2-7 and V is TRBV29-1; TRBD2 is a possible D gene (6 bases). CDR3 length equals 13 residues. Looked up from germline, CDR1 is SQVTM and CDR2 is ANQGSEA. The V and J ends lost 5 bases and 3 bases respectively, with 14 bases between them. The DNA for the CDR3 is TGCAGCGTTTGGAGGGTGGATGACTACGAGCAGTACTTC. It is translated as CSVWRVDDYEQYF.

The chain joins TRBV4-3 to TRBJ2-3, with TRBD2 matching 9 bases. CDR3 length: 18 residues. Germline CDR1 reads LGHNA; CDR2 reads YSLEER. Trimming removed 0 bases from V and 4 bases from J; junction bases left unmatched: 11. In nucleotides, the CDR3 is TGCGCCAGCAGCCAAGATCCAGGTTCTAGCGGGATTTCAGATACGCAGTATTTT. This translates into CASSQDPGSSGISDTQYF.

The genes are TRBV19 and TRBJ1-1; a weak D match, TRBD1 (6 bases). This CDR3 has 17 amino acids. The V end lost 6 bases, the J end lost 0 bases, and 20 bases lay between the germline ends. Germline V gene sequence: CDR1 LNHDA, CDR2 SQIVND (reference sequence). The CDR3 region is CASRRGEGIGMNTEAFF. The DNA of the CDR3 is TGTGCCAGTAGGAGGGGGGAGGGGATTGGGATGAACACTGAAGCTTTCTTT.

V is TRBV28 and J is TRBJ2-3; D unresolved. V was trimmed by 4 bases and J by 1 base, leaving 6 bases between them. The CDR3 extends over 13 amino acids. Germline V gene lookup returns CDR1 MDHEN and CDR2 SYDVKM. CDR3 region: CASSSGGTDTQYF. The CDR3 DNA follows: TGTGCCAGCAGTTCCGGTGGCACAGATACGCAGTATTTT.